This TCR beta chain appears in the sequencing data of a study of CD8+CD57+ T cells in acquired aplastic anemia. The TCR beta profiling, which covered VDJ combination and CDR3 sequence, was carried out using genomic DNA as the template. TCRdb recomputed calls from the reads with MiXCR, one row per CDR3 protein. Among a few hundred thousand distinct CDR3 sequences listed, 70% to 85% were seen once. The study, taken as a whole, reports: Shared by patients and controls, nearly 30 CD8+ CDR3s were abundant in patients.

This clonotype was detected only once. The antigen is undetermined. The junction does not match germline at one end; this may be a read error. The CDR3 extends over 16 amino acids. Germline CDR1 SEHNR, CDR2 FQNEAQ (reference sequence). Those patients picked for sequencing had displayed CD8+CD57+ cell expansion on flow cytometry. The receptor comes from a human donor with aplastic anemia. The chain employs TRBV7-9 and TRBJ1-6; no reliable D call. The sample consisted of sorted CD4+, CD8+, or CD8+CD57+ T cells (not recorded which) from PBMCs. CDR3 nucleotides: TGCGCCAGCAGCCAAGTAGCGGGCGGTAATGAGCAATTCCTCCACTTT. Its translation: CASSQVAGGNEQFLHF. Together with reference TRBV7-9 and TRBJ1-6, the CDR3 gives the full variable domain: DTGVSQNPRHKITKRGQNVTFRCDPISEHNRLYWYRQTLGQGPEFLTYFQNEAQLEKSRLLSDRFSAERPKGSFSTLEIQRTEQGDSAMYLCASSQVAGGNEQFLHFGNGTRLTVT.